Listed here are 17 T cell receptor beta chains from one sample, sequenced in a study of technical replicates of blood from a handful of donors. The table came from immunoSEQ multiplex PCR; TCRdb's copy has only in-frame clones and leaves some out. Here the sample spans roughly 79,000 clones, roughly four fifths being singletons. The sample consisted of PBMCs. All receptors derive from a human donor in good health. Some clones in this sample may be carry-over from other donors' samples.

This chain uses TRBV29-1 with TRBJ2-7, with a weak D call TRBD1 (6 bases). Trimming cost V 4 bases and J 0 bases, with 10 bases left between them. The length of the CDR3 is 13 residues. The germline V gene encodes CDR1 SQVTM and CDR2 ANQGSEA. CDR3 sequence (DNA): TGCAGCGTTGCAAAAGGGGGCTCCTACGAGCAGTACTTC. This gives the protein CSVAKGGSYEQYF.

CDR3 protein: CASSLNRGRREQFF. Written as DNA, the CDR3 is TGTGCCAGCAGCTTGAACAGGGGGCGCCGGGAGCAGTTCTTC. This chain connects TRBV7-2 to TRBJ2-1, with 9 bases matching TRBD1. CDR1 and CDR2 (germline): SGHTA, FQGNSA. CDR3 length: 14 amino acids. V shed 3 bases, J shed 10 bases, and the junction held 7 bases outside the gene matches.

V and J are TRBV6-5 and TRBJ2-1, with TRBD2 matching 8 bases. Germline loops: CDR1 MNHEY, CDR2 SVGAGI. CDR3 size: 14 residues. With 6 bases clipped from V and 4 bases from J, the junction kept 5 bases outside the gene matches. The CDR3 DNA is TGTGCCAGCAGAGTGACTAGCGCATACAATGAGCAGTTCTTC. Its translation is CASRVTSAYNEQFF.

V is TRBV9 and J is TRBJ1-2; 12 nucleotides agree with TRBD1. Losses at the gene ends were 3 bases for V and 7 bases for J; bases not matched to a gene: 7. The CDR3 length is 15 residues. The V gene's germline CDR1 is SGDLS and CDR2 YYNGEE. In DNA form, the CDR3 reads TGTGCCAGCAGCGGACCGGGACAGGGGGCTAGTGGCTACACCTTC. Translating gives CASSGPGQGASGYTF.

The V gene is TRBV7-9, the J gene TRBJ1-2; 8 bases map to TRBD1. Germline V gene data show CDR1 as SEHNR and CDR2 as FQNEAQ (reference sequence). The CDR3 is 14 residues long. Trimming cost V 6 bases and J 4 bases; bases outside gene matches: 7. The CDR3 nucleotides read TGTGCCAGCAGTTCCAGGGGGCTCGGCTATGGCTACACCTTC. Translating it yields CASSSRGLGYGYTF.

This chain joins TRBV29-1 and TRBJ1-1, with D possibly being TRBD1 (6 bases). V was trimmed by 4 bases and J by 5 bases, leaving 17 bases between them. This CDR3 is 14 amino acids long. Germline loops: CDR1 SQVTM, CDR2 ANQGSEA. The CDR3 DNA reads as TGCAGCGTTGTAAGGCCAGGGGCGGCGACTGAAGCTTTCTTT. This translates into CSVVRPGAATEAFF.

CDR3 in amino acids: CASSPPGTTGELFF. For the CDR3, the DNA is TGTGCCAGCTCACCACCTGGCACCACCGGGGAGCTGTTTTTT. This chain links TRBV18 with TRBJ2-2; D not certain. V was pared by 0 bases and J by 4 bases, with 6 bases between. Germline V gene lookup returns CDR1 KGHSH and CDR2 LQKENI. The CDR3 runs to 14 residues.

The CDR3 loop reads CASSPVGGGGYEQYF. In nucleotides, the CDR3 is TGTGCCAGCAGCCCGGTCGGGGGAGGAGGCTACGAGCAGTACTTC. The chain has TRBV9 and TRBJ2-7, with TRBD2 as a possible D gene (6 bases). V gave up 4 bases and J gave up 3 bases, with 17 bases separating them. The CDR3 has 15 residues. Germline assignment: CDR1 SGDLS and CDR2 YYNGEE.

This chain connects TRBV4-3 to TRBJ1-3; TRBD1 is a possible D gene (5 bases). Germline values: CDR1 LGHNA, CDR2 YSLEER. CDR3 length equals 15 residues. V dropped 4 bases and J dropped 0 bases, with 10 bases sitting between them. CDR3 protein: CASSRATDSGNTIYF. CDR3 coding DNA: TGCGCCAGCAGCCGAGCGACAGACTCTGGAAACACCATATATTTT.

The V call is TRBV9, the J call TRBJ2-4; D is perhaps TRBD2 (6 bases). This CDR3 is 16 amino acids long. Germline V gives CDR1 SGDLS, CDR2 YYNGEE. Trimming cost V 4 bases and J 6 bases, with 20 bases left between them. The CDR3 coding sequence is TGTGCCAGCAGCCCCTCGACTGGGGGGACCGGAAACATTCAGTACTTC. Its translation: CASSPSTGGTGNIQYF.

The chain carries TRBV5-1 and TRBJ1-1; TRBD1 might be the D (5 bases). CDR3 length: 13 residues. Germline V gives CDR1 SGHRS, CDR2 YFSETQ. Trimming left V 4 bases short and J 8 bases short, with 15 bases between. CDR3 nucleotides: TGCGCCAGCAGCCCTTACCCGGGGGTGGAAGCTTTCTTT. This encodes CASSPYPGVEAFF. The entire variable domain, with the rest obtained from reference TRBV5-1 and TRBJ1-1, is as follows: KAGVTQTPRYLIKTRGQQVTLSCSPISGHRSVSWYQQTPGQGLQFLFEYFSETQRNKGNFPGRFSGRQFSNSRSEMNVSTLELGDSALYLCASSPYPGVEAFFGQGTRLTVV.

The J gene is TRBJ2-7, the V gene TRBV18; 7 bases fit TRBD2. V dropped 2 bases and J dropped 4; count of bases not matched to a gene: 5. This CDR3 comprises 14 residues. The germline CDR1 and CDR2 sequences are KGHSH and LQKENI. The CDR3: CASSPGEGRYEQYF. In DNA, the CDR3 is TGTGCCAGCTCACCAGGGGAGGGAAGGTACGAGCAGTACTTC.

J is TRBJ2-2 and V is TRBV5-4; D unclear. The CDR3 length is 16 residues. Trimming removed 3 bases at V and 3 bases at J, with 15 bases between. Germline assignment: CDR1 SGHNT and CDR2 YYREEE (reference sequence). The CDR3 spells CASSSSLGVYTGELFF. The CDR3 DNA reads as TGTGCCAGCAGCTCCAGCCTAGGAGTCTACACCGGGGAGCTGTTTTTT.

The chain links TRBV2 to TRBJ1-6, with D possibly matching TRBD1 (5 bases). This CDR3 comprises 14 residues. From germline, CDR1 is SNHLY and CDR2 FYNNEI. V was clipped by 10 bases and J by 6 bases, with 16 bases between them. As DNA, the CDR3 is TGTGCCACCAGGGTACTGGGAGGTAATTCACCCCTCCACTTT. Translated, it gives CATRVLGGNSPLHF. Combining the CDR3 with reference TRBV2 and TRBJ1-6 gives the whole variable domain EPEVTQTPSHQVTQMGQEVILRCVPISNHLYFYWYRQILGQKVEFLVSFYNNEISEKSEIFDDQFSVERPDGSNFTLKIRSTKLEDSAMYFCATRVLGGNSPLHFGNGTRLTVT.

The chain couples TRBV4-1 to TRBJ2-3; TRBD1 might be the D (6 bases). V lost 6 bases, J lost 2 bases, and 9 bases lay in between. Germline lookup yields CDR1 MGHRA and CDR2 YSYEKL. CDR3 size: 13 residues. The CDR3 DNA sequence: TGCGCCAGCAGTTACAGGGACACAGATACGCAGTATTTT. Its protein product is CASSYRDTDTQYF.

The chain employs TRBV19 and TRBJ1-1, with 7 bases fitting TRBD1. Germline lookup yields CDR1 LNHDA and CDR2 SQIVND (reference sequence). The J segment lost 1 base and the V segment lost 3 bases, leaving 5 bases of the junction unmatched. This CDR3 has 15 amino acids. The CDR3 DNA follows: TGTGCCAGTAGTATGATAGCAGGGGGGAACACTGAAGCTTTCTTT. Amino acid sequence: CASSMIAGGNTEAFF.

This chain uses TRBV19 with TRBJ2-7, with 7 bases matching TRBD2. The length of the CDR3 is 16 residues. Germline values: CDR1 LNHDA, CDR2 SQIVND (reference sequence). J was trimmed by 1 base and V by 10 bases; bases with no gene match: 16. As DNA, the CDR3 is TGTGCCACCTCTCAAAACGGGCTAGCGGTATCCTACGAGCAGTACTTC. Protein: CATSQNGLAVSYEQYF.